This T cell receptor beta chain is drawn from a study of blood T cell repertoires in COVID-19. Background on the study: Donors in the United States, Italy and Spain gave samples during acute or convalescent COVID-19.

This table comes from immunoSEQ multiplex PCR, and its TCRdb copy is limited to in-frame clones, with some not included. The data hold about 140,000 clones, with 84% observed a single time. This clone occurred once. Participant ages covered roughly 18 to 89 years across about 25 US areas. The CDR3 contains 15 residues. V was shortened by 5 bases and J by 0 bases, with 10 bases between the two germline ends. Germline V gene data show CDR1 as LNHDA and CDR2 as SQIVND (reference sequence). Sequenced input: PBMCs or T cells enriched from blood (not recorded which). The chain links TRBV19 to TRBJ2-2; perhaps TRBD1 as D (6 bases). The receptor's source is a woman aged 45-65 years with acute COVID-19. The CDR3 DNA sequence: TGTGCCAGTAGTTTAAAGGGGGCGAACACCGGGGAGCTGTTTTTT. This gives the protein CASSLKGANTGELFF. The whole variable domain, filled in from reference TRBV19 and TRBJ2-2, reads DGGITQSPKYLFRKEGQNVTLSCEQNLNHDAMYWYRQDPGQGLRLIYYSQIVNDFQKGDIAEGYSVSREKKESFPLTVTSAQKNPTAFYLCASSLKGANTGELFFGEGSRLTVL.